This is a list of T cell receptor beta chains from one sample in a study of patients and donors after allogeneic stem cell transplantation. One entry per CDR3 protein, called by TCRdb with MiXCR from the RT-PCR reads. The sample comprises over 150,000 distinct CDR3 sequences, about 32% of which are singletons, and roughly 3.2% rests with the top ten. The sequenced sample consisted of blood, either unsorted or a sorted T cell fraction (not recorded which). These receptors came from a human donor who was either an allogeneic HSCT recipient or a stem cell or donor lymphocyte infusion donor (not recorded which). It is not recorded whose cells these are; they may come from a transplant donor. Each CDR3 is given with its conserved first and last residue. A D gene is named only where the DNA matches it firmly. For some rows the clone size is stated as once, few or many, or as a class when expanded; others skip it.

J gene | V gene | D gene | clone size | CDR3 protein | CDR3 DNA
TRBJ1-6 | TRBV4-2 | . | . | CASSQDSPLHF | TGTGCCAGCAGCCAAGATTCACCCCTCCACTTT
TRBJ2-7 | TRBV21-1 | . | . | CASSKSASGLTYEQYF | TGTGCCAGCAGCAAATCCGCTAGCGGCCTGACCTACGAGCAGTACTTC
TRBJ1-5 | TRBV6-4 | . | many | CASSDSGQVSSNQPQHF | TGTGCCAGCAGTGACTCGGGGCAGGTGTCCAGCAATCAGCCCCAGCATTTT
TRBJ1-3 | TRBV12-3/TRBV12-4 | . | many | CASSFRRVSGNTIYF | TGTGCCAGCAGTTTTAGAAGGGTCTCTGGAAACACCATATATTTT
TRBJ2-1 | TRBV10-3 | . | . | CAISESGRQSYNEQFF | TGTGCCATCAGTGAGTCTGGGCGACAGTCATACAATGAGCAGTTCTTC
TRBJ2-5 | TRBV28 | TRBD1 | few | CASSRQGIGETQYF | TGTGCCAGCAGTCGACAGGGGATTGGAGAGACCCAGTACTTC
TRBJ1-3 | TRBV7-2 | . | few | CASSGRISPGNTIYF | TGTGCCAGCAGCGGACGGATTTCGCCTGGAAACACCATATATTTT
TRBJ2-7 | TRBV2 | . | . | CASTGQSYEQYF | TGTGCCAGCACTGGACAGTCCTACGAGCAGTACTTC
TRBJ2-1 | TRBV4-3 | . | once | CASSQEIVGAYNEQFF | TGCGCCAGCAGCCAAGAAATAGTGGGGGCATACAATGAGCAGTTCTTC
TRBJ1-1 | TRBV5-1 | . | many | CASSLAPLNTEAFF | TGCGCCAGCAGCTTGGCGCCCCTGAACACTGAAGCTTTCTTT
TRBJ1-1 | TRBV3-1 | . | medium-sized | CASSRSGTSYTEAFF | TGTGCCAGCAGCCGATCCGGGACATCCTACACTGAAGCTTTCTTT
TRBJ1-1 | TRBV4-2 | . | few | CASSQDYQFLNTEAFF | TGTGCCAGCAGCCAAGATTACCAGTTTTTGAACACTGAAGCTTTCTTT
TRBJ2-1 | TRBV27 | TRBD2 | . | CASSRPGLAVNEQFF | TGTGCCAGCAGTCGGCCGGGACTAGCAGTTAATGAGCAGTTCTTC
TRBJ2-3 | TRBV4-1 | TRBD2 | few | CASSHTSGRSTDTQYF | TGCGCCAGCAGCCATACTAGCGGGAGGAGCACAGATACGCAGTATTTT
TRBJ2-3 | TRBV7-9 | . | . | CAVVGDTQYF | TGTGCCGTAGTGGGAGATACGCAGTATTTT
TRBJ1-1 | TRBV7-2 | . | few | CASSLRGSITEAFF | TGTGCCAGCAGCTTGAGGGGTTCAATCACTGAAGCTTTCTTT
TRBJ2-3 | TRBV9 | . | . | CASSSRDLYTDTQYF | TGTGCCAGCAGTTCGAGAGACCTCTACACAGATACGCAGTATTTT
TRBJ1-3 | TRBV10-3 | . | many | CAISESTGSGNTIYF | TGTGCCATCAGTGAGTCTACGGGCTCTGGAAACACCATATATTTT
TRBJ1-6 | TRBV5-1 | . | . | CASSFYDPNNSPLHF | TGCGCCAGCAGCTTCTACGACCCGAATAATTCACCCCTCCACTTT
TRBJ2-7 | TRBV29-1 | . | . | CSVDPTGHSYEQYF | TGCAGCGTTGATCCGACAGGACACTCCTACGAGCAGTACTTC
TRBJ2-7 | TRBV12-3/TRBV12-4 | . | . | CASTQSPYEQYF | TGTGCCAGCACCCAAAGCCCCTACGAGCAGTACTTC
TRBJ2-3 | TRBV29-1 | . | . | CSVGFSGEITDTQYF | TGCAGCGTTGGCTTTTCGGGAGAGATCACAGATACGCAGTATTTT
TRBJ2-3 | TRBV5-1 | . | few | CASSLLGDRKTDTQYF | TGCGCCAGCAGCTTGCTGGGGGATAGGAAAACAGATACGCAGTATTTT
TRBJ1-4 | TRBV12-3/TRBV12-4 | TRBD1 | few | CASSFLFDRVATNEKLFF | TGTGCCAGCAGTTTTCTCTTCGACAGGGTTGCAACTAATGAAAAACTGTTTTTT